A selection of T cell receptor beta chains follows, all from one sample in a study of cytomegalovirus exposure and HLA in healthy donors. Sequencing used immunoSEQ multiplex PCR; TCRdb keeps in-frame clones, though not all of them. The sample holds over 100,000 clones. What was sequenced was PBMCs. The receptors were sampled from a woman aged 40 to 50 in good health and CMV-seropositive. Each CDR3 is given with its conserved first and last residue. D genes are given only for firm matches.

v_gene,j_gene,len,d_gene,CDR3aa,CDR3nt
TRBV10-3,TRBJ1-2,15,TRBD1,CAISLMTGAENGYTF,TGTGCCATCAGCCTTATGACAGGGGCGGAGAATGGCTACACCTTC
TRBV29-1,TRBJ1-1,12,.,CSGRGSSTEAFF,TGCAGCGGGCGGGGGAGTTCCACTGAAGCTTTCTTT
TRBV30,TRBJ1-1,10,.,CAWNRDKAFF,TGTGCCTGGAACCGGGACAAAGCTTTCTTT
TRBV5-4,TRBJ2-7,16,.,CASSHPEGGGPNEQYF,TGTGCCAGCAGCCATCCAGAAGGGGGAGGGCCCAACGAGCAGTACTTC
TRBV6-5,TRBJ2-7,15,TRBD2,CASRSLAGVSYEQYF,TGTGCCAGCAGATCACTAGCGGGAGTCTCCTACGAGCAGTACTTC
TRBV4-1,TRBJ2-7,15,.,CASSQESGFAYEQYF,TGCGCCAGCAGCCAAGAAAGCGGCTTCGCCTACGAGCAGTACTTC
TRBV5-6,TRBJ2-7,15,TRBD2,CASSFPGLAGYEQYF,TGTGCCAGCAGTTTTCCGGGACTAGCGGGGTACGAGCAGTACTTC
TRBV18,TRBJ2-3,18,TRBD2,CASSPLPSLAGSTDTQYF,TGTGCCAGCTCGCCATTGCCCTCCCTAGCGGGATCCACAGATACGCAGTATTTT
TRBV4-1,TRBJ2-7,14,TRBD2,CASSPSGRGYEQYF,TGCGCCAGCAGCCCTAGCGGGAGAGGCTACGAGCAGTACTTC
TRBV11-3,TRBJ2-2,15,.,CASSFRDSYTGELFF,TGTGCCAGCAGCTTTAGGGACTCCTACACCGGGGAGCTGTTTTTT
TRBV29-1,TRBJ2-7,18,TRBD2,CSVEGGRASGPGLDEQYF,TGCAGCGTCGAGGGCGGGAGGGCCTCCGGACCTGGATTGGACGAGCAGTACTTC
TRBV28,TRBJ1-1,11,.,CASSLFREAFF,TGTGCCAGCAGTTTATTCCGGGAAGCTTTCTTT
TRBV6-1,TRBJ2-7,14,TRBD2,CASSALAGGGEQYF,TGTGCCAGCAGTGCACTAGCGGGAGGTGGCGAGCAGTACTTC
TRBV28,TRBJ2-7,16,TRBD1,CASSFGRGTGDDEQYF,TGTGCCAGCAGTTTTGGGCGCGGGACAGGGGACGACGAGCAGTACTTC
TRBV2,TRBJ2-4,13,TRBD1,CASSDAGGYIQYF,TGTGCCAGCAGTGATGCAGGGGGTTACATTCAGTACTTC
TRBV7-3,TRBJ2-1,14,.,CASSRSGGNNEQFF,TGTGCCAGCAGTCGTTCCGGCGGGAACAATGAGCAGTTCTTC
TRBV7-9,TRBJ2-3,14,.,CASSDSIYTDTQYF,TGTGCCAGCAGCGATAGTATATACACAGATACGCAGTATTTT
TRBV6-5,TRBJ1-2,13,.,CASRTTVNYGYTF,TGTGCCAGCAGAACGACAGTTAACTATGGCTACACCTTC
TRBV28,TRBJ1-6,13,TRBD1,CAGRTGNNSPLHF,TGTGCCGGCCGGACAGGGAATAATTCACCCCTCCACTTT
TRBV5-1,TRBJ2-3,18,TRBD2,CASSHSGGLAGSTDTQYF,TGCGCCAGCAGCCATAGTGGTGGGCTAGCGGGAAGCACAGATACGCAGTATTTT
TRBV9,TRBJ1-1,17,.,CASSVDGPGGVNTEAFF,TGTGCCAGCAGCGTAGATGGGCCTGGGGGGGTGAACACTGAAGCTTTCTTT
TRBV19,TRBJ2-5,16,TRBD2,CASSRISGFRTETQYF,TGTGCCAGTAGTAGGATTAGCGGGTTTCGGACGGAGACCCAGTACTTC